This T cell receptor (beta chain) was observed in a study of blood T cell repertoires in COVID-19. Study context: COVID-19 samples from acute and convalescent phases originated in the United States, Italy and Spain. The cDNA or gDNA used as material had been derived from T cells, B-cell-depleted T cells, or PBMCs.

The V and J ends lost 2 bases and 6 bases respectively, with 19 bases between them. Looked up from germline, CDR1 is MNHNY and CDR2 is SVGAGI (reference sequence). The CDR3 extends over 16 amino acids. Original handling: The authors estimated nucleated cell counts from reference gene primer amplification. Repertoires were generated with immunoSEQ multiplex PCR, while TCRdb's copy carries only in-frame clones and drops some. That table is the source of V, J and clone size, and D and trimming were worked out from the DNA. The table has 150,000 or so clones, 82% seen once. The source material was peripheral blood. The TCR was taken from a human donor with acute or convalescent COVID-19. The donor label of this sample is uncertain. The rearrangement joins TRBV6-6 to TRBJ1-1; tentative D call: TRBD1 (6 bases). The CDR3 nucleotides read TGTGCCAGCAGTTACCCGGGGAAGGGGGGGCAGGCTGAAGCTTTCTTT. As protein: CASSYPGKGGQAEAFF.